This T cell receptor beta chain was retrieved from a study of cytomegalovirus exposure and HLA in healthy donors. Details on this clone: What it recognizes is unknown.

Sequencing was performed with immunoSEQ multiplex PCR; in TCRdb, only in-frame clones are kept and a portion is missing. The data contain tens of thousands of clones, approximately 92% of them singletons. Study-wide results and caveats: Reported results showed that the classifier diagnosed cytomegalovirus status with high specificity and sensitivity. Investigators reported some 150 TCR beta chains as tied to cytomegalovirus.

The germline CDR1 and CDR2 sequences are SGHRS and YFSETQ. The CDR3 covers 14 residues. V trimming: 5 bases; J trimming: 2 bases; junction bases outside the gene matches: 6. Sequencing was done on a sample of PBMCs. The V gene is TRBV5-1, the J gene TRBJ2-7; 8 nucleotides match TRBD1. The source is a woman aged 18-35 years in good health and CMV-seronegative. CDR3 loop: CASRRDRLTYEQYF. CDR3 DNA: TGCGCCAGCAGAAGGGACAGGCTGACCTACGAGCAGTACTTC. The full variable domain, rest sourced from reference TRBV5-1 and TRBJ2-7, is KAGVTQTPRYLIKTRGQQVTLSCSPISGHRSVSWYQQTPGQGLQFLFEYFSETQRNKGNFPGRFSGRQFSNSRSEMNVSTLELGDSALYLCASRRDRLTYEQYFGPGTRLTVT.